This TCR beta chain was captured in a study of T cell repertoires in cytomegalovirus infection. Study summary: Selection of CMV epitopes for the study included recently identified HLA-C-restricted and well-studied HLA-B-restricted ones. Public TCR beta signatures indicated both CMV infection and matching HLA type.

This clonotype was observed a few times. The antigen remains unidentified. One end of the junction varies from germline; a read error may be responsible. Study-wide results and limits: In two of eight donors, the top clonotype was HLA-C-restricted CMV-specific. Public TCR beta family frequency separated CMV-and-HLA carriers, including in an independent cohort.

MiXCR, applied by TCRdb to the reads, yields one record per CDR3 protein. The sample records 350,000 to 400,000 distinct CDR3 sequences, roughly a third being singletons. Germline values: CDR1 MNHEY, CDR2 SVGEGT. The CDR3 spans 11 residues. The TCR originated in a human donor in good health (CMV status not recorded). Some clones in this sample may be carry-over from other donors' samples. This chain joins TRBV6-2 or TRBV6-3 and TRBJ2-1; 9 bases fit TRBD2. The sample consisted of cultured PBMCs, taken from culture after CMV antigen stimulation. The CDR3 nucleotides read TGTGCCAGCAGCCAGGGGCGGGAGGGGCTCTTC. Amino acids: CASSQGREGLF.